A single sample is the source of the 16 T cell receptor beta chains below, sequenced in a study of T cell repertoires in cytomegalovirus infection. A single record per CDR3 protein comes from TCRdb applying MiXCR to the reads. The data contain around 430,000 distinct CDR3 sequences, about two fifths of them singletons. No antigen is known for these receptors. The sequencing used cultured PBMCs, collected from culture after CMV antigen stimulation. These receptors were taken from a human donor in good health (CMV status not recorded). Some clones in this sample may be carry-over from other donors' samples.

V is TRBV7-6 and J is TRBJ2-2; D gene uncertain. V was trimmed by 5 bases and J by 6 bases, leaving 19 bases between them. The CDR3 sequence is 16 residues long. Germline values: CDR1 SGHVS, CDR2 FNYEAQ. DNA of the CDR3: TGTGCCAGCAGCCCGGCGGTGATTCGAAAGGCCGGGGAGCTGTTTTTT. The encoded protein is CASSPAVIRKAGELFF.

J is TRBJ2-3 and V is TRBV6-1, with 12 nucleotides matching TRBD2. The CDR3 has 16 amino acids. V lost 6 bases and J lost 0; bases outside the gene matches: 4. Per the germline V gene, CDR1 is MNHNS and CDR2 is SASEGT. CDR3 in DNA: TGTGCCAGCAGCCGGACTAGCGGGGAAAGCACAGATACGCAGTATTTT. Its protein product is CASSRTSGESTDTQYF.

The chain carries TRBV6-5 and TRBJ1-2, with D perhaps matching TRBD1 (5 bases). The CDR3 runs 13 residues. Germline loops: CDR1 MNHEY, CDR2 SVGAGI. Trimming took off 6 bases at V and 6 bases at J, with 14 bases between the two ends. The chain's CDR3 is CASRRGGGDGYTF. Here the CDR3 DNA reads TGTGCCAGCAGACGCGGCGGGGGTGATGGCTACACCTTC.

This clonotype appeared a few times. V is TRBV27 and J is TRBJ2-1; D gene unclear. From germline, CDR1 is MNHEY and CDR2 SMNVEV (reference sequence). Trimming left V 6 bases short and J 7 bases short, with 16 bases between. This CDR3 contains 14 residues. The CDR3 loop reads CASRRFKDSNEQFF. CDR3 sequence (DNA): TGTGCCAGCAGGAGATTCAAGGATAGTAATGAGCAGTTCTTC.

The gene calls are TRBV20-1 and TRBJ1-4; perhaps TRBD1 as D (5 bases). Per the germline V gene, CDR1 is DFQATT and CDR2 is SNEGSKA (reference sequence). V lost 0 bases, J lost 7 bases, and 15 bases lay in between. There are 15 residues in the CDR3. The CDR3 spells CSAREPGAGGEKLFF. CDR3 in DNA: TGCAGTGCTAGAGAGCCCGGGGCAGGTGGTGAAAAACTGTTTTTT.

The gene calls are TRBV6-1 and TRBJ2-1, with 7 bases lining up with TRBD2. J gave up 5 bases and V 8 bases, and 12 bases lay outside the gene matches. This CDR3 has 15 residues. Per germline, CDR1 MNHNS and CDR2 SASEGT. This CDR3 reads CASALYAGVNNEQFF. The CDR3 bases are TGTGCCAGCGCTCTTTATGCGGGGGTCAACAATGAGCAGTTCTTC.

The table lists this clonotype with a few counts. The rearrangement links TRBV19 to TRBJ1-5; possible D gene TRBD1, 5 bases. The germline V and J ends were trimmed by 10 bases and 8 bases, with 27 bases remaining between them. The CDR3 runs 16 residues. Germline V CDR1 and CDR2: LNHDA, SQIVND (reference sequence). CDR3: CATQRVRQGGFEPQHF. The CDR3 DNA follows: TGTGCCACCCAAAGGGTTCGGCAGGGCGGATTTGAGCCCCAGCATTTT.

The chain combines TRBV6-6 with TRBJ1-4; D not resolved. From germline, CDR1 is MNHNY and CDR2 SVGAGI (reference sequence). CDR3 size: 11 residues. V lost 7 bases and J lost 8, with 8 bases in between. The DNA for the CDR3 is TGTGCCAGCAATAGTGGGGAAAAACTGTTTTTT. This codes for CASNSGEKLFF.

The gene calls are TRBV7-2 and TRBJ2-1, with no clear D. Looked up from germline, CDR1 is SGHTA and CDR2 is FQGNSA. V shed 5 bases and J shed 3 bases, with 11 bases lying between them. This CDR3 comprises 14 residues. The CDR3 loop reads CASSGRRRYNEQFF. As DNA, the CDR3 is TGTGCCAGCAGCGGTCGCCGGCGCTACAATGAGCAGTTCTTC.

This rearrangement joins TRBV15 to TRBJ2-4; no definite D call. V gave up 0 bases and J gave up 3 bases, with 9 bases separating them. CDR1 and CDR2 (germline): LNHNV, YYDKDF (reference sequence). This CDR3 contains 15 residues. CDR3 sequence (DNA): TGTGCCACCAGCAGAGAGTCCGAGTTCAAAAACATTCAGTACTTC. Amino acids: CATSRESEFKNIQYF.

The V call is TRBV28, the J call TRBJ2-2; TRBD2 might be the D (7 bases). This CDR3 has 13 amino acids. Per germline, CDR1 MDHEN and CDR2 SYDVKM. V was trimmed by 11 bases and J by 2 bases, leaving 12 bases between them. In nucleotides, the CDR3 is TGTGCCGCGGGGGCAGCTAACACCGGGGAGCTGTTTTTT. Its translation: CAAGAANTGELFF.

The chain recombines TRBV12-3 or TRBV12-4 with TRBJ2-1; 7 bases line up with TRBD2. Trimming at V came to 7 bases and at J to 10 bases, leaving 13 bases not matched to a gene. This CDR3 region has 14 residues. The DNA of the CDR3 is TGTGCCAGCATCCCAGCGGGACGGGCAGGAGAGCAGTTCTTC. It is translated as CASIPAGRAGEQFF.

This sequence joins TRBV4-3 and TRBJ2-1; D perhaps matches TRBD2 (6 bases). Trimming pared 0 bases from V and 3 bases from J, leaving 6 bases between. The CDR3 runs to 14 residues. Germline CDR1 is LGHNA and CDR2 is YSLEER. CDR3 DNA: TGCGCCAGCAGCCAAGAGACTAGCTACAATGAGCAGTTCTTC. Its protein product is CASSQETSYNEQFF.

The rearrangement uses TRBV19 and TRBJ2-7, with TRBD2 matching over 11 bases. CDR3 size: 16 residues. Losses at the gene ends were 6 bases for V and 3 bases for J; bases not matched to a gene: 10. In germline, CDR1 is LNHDA, CDR2 SQIVND (reference sequence). The CDR3 here is CASSPTRLAGNYEQYF. CDR3 nucleotide sequence: TGTGCCAGTAGCCCGACTCGACTAGCGGGGAACTACGAGCAGTACTTC.

The chain has TRBV4-1 and TRBJ2-1, with 9 bases aligning to TRBD2. Germline V gene lookup returns CDR1 MGHRA and CDR2 YSYEKL. The V and J ends lost 1 base and 7 bases, in that order; junction bases with no gene match: 5. There are 15 residues in the CDR3. Here the CDR3 DNA reads TGCGCCAGCAGCCAAGGACTAGCGGCAGTAAATGAGCAGTTCTTC. Translated, it gives CASSQGLAAVNEQFF.

The genes are TRBV6-1 and TRBJ2-1, with D possibly TRBD2 on 5 matching bases. Trimming left V 0 bases short and J 12 bases short, with 9 bases between. CDR3 length: 12 residues. Germline V gives CDR1 MNHNS, CDR2 SASEGT. CDR3 nucleotides: TGTGCCAGCAGTGAAGCGCGGGTGTGGCAGTTCTTC. It codes for CASSEARVWQFF.